These T cell receptor beta chains were read from a single sample in a study of T-cell memory formation after mild COVID-19. TCRdb independently ran MiXCR on the 5' RACE reads; one entry per CDR3 protein. Of approximately 300,000 distinct CDR3 sequences listed, less than 20% are singletons. The specimen sequenced was PBMCs or a T cell subset sorted from them (not recorded which). All receptors derive from a man between 18 and 29 years old who had mild COVID-19 (a few samples of this study predate the infection). Cell type and time point are not known. Each CDR3 is given with its conserved first and last residue. A D gene is named only where the DNA matches it firmly. Size is omitted from some rows. Given values are once, few, many or a class for expanded clones.

j_call v_call clone_size d_call cdr3_aa cdr3_nt
TRBJ2-4 TRBV28 few - CASSLVGGRHIQYF TGTGCCAGCAGCTTGGTCGGGGGTCGTCACATTCAGTACTTC
TRBJ2-5 TRBV7-9 - - CASSLRIQETQYF TGTGCCAGCAGCTTAAGAATACAAGAGACCCAGTACTTC
TRBJ1-6 TRBV7-3 - TRBD1 CASSLTGTGGSPLHF TGTGCCAGCAGCTTAACCGGGACAGGGGGTTCACCCCTCCACTTT
TRBJ2-3 TRBV12-3/TRBV12-4 many TRBD2 CASRGTSGSDTQYF TGTGCCAGCAGGGGGACTAGCGGATCAGATACGCAGTATTTT
TRBJ1-1 TRBV4-1 - - CASSQGSNLMNTEAFF TGCGCCAGCAGCCAAGGTTCAAATCTCATGAACACTGAAGCTTTCTTT
TRBJ2-6 TRBV12-3/TRBV12-4 - TRBD2 CASSFSGVDNVLTF TGTGCCAGCAGTTTTAGCGGGGTCGACAACGTCCTGACTTTC
TRBJ1-1 TRBV20-1 few - CSARGSSSGFTEAFF TGCAGTGCTAGGGGATCAAGTTCGGGGTTCACTGAAGCTTTCTTT
TRBJ2-1 TRBV9 few - CASSVGGDRYNEQFF TGTGCCAGCAGCGTAGGGGGGGACAGATACAATGAGCAGTTCTTC
TRBJ2-2 TRBV11-2 - - CASIQANTGELFF TGTGCCAGCATCCAGGCAAACACCGGGGAGCTGTTTTTT
TRBJ2-1 TRBV5-1 many - CASSLGPFAGEQFF TGCGCCAGCAGCTTGGGTCCTTTCGCGGGTGAGCAGTTCTTC
TRBJ2-3 TRBV6-4 - - CASSDLGLRRASTDTQYF TGTGCCAGCAGTGACCTGGGGTTAAGGCGAGCTAGCACAGATACGCAGTATTTT
TRBJ2-1 TRBV7-6 - - CASSARQDNEQFF TGTGCCAGCAGCGCCCGACAAGACAATGAGCAGTTCTTC
TRBJ2-2 TRBV4-3 few - CASSQETQNTGELFF TGCGCCAGCAGCCAAGAAACGCAAAACACCGGGGAGCTGTTTTTT
TRBJ2-3 TRBV5-5 few - CASSSGDFGGADTQYF TGTGCCAGCAGCTCAGGGGACTTTGGGGGGGCAGATACGCAGTATTTT
TRBJ2-1 TRBV5-1 many - CASSLGPGNEQFF TGCGCCAGCAGCTTGGGGCCGGGCAATGAGCAGTTCTTC
TRBJ1-5 TRBV7-2 many - CASSSLSPVQDLSNQPQHF TGTGCCAGCAGCTCCCTCTCTCCCGTGCAGGATCTTAGCAATCAGCCCCAGCATTTT
TRBJ2-7 TRBV9 - - CASSEGTLGAYEQYF TGTGCCAGCAGCGAAGGGACCCTGGGGGCCTACGAGCAGTACTTC
TRBJ2-1 TRBV5-5 - - CASRFVAGKYNEQFF TGTGCCAGCAGATTTGTCGCGGGAAAATACAATGAGCAGTTCTTC
TRBJ2-1 TRBV5-1 few TRBD1 CASSLQGLGNEQFF TGCGCCAGCAGCTTACAGGGGTTGGGCAATGAGCAGTTCTTC
TRBJ2-1 TRBV4-2 few TRBD2 CASSQAPAGGRNEQFF TGTGCCAGCAGCCAAGCCCCAGCGGGGGGGCGCAATGAGCAGTTCTTC
TRBJ1-5 TRBV28 - TRBD1 CASSSRQGAHQPQHF TGTGCCAGCAGTTCAAGACAGGGGGCCCACCAGCCCCAGCATTTT
TRBJ2-1 TRBV5-1 - - CTSSLVGPEQFF TGCACCAGCAGCTTGGTGGGACCTGAGCAGTTCTTC
TRBJ2-7 TRBV12-3/TRBV12-4 few - CASRESGSYEQYF TGTGCCAGCAGAGAGAGCGGGTCCTACGAGCAGTACTTC
TRBJ1-1 TRBV10-3 - - CAISEGGGRTEAFF TGTGCCATCAGTGAGGGGGGCGGCAGGACTGAAGCTTTCTTT
TRBJ1-5 TRBV6-5 - - CASSSLRGGQPQHF TGTGCCAGCAGTTCCCTCAGGGGCGGACAGCCCCAGCATTTT
TRBJ2-5 TRBV10-3 few TRBD1 CATGQPRETQYF TGTGCCACGGGACAGCCCAGGGAGACCCAGTACTTC
TRBJ2-3 TRBV4-3 - - CASSQDVLADTQYF TGCGCCAGCAGCCAAGATGTCCTAGCAGATACGCAGTATTTT
TRBJ2-2 TRBV6-1 - - CASIWATNTGELFF TGTGCCAGCATATGGGCCACGAACACCGGGGAGCTGTTTTTT